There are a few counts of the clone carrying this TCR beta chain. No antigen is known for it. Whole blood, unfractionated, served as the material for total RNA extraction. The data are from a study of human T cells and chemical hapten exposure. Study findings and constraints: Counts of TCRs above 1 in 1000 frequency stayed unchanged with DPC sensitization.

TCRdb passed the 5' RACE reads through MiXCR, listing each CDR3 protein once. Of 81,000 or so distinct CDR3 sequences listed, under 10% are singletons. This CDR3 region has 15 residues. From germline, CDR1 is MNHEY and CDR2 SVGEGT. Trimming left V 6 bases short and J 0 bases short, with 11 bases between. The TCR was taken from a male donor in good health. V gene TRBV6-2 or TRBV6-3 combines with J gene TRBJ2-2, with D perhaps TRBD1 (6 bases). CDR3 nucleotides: TGTGCCAGCAGCAGACGGACAGCGAACACCGGGGAGCTGTTTTTT. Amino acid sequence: CASSRRTANTGELFF.